The present T cell receptor (beta chain) was sequenced within a study of cytomegalovirus exposure and HLA in healthy donors. It was with 60 Vbeta and 13 Jbeta primers that the PCR ran. TCRdb keeps only in-frame clones here, not all; method: immunoSEQ multiplex PCR. This listing includes some 96,000 clones. Trimming cost V 2 bases and J 5 bases; bases outside gene matches: 11. The germline V gene encodes CDR1 GTSNPN and CDR2 SVGIG (reference sequence). The CDR3 runs to 18 residues. Study-level results: The likely explanation for a cluster of highly shared sequence variants was sequencing artifact. According to a later analysis, donors in an Asian-associated ancestry cluster reportedly had fewer N-insertions than the roughly 630-donor mean. A previous analysis found most TCR beta V segments productive roughly 87% or roughly 30% of the time.

As regards this clone: Its specificity is not known.

The chain couples TRBV30 to TRBJ2-2; 13 bases match TRBD2. Sample: PBMCs. This clonotype was obtained from a woman aged 25 to 39 in good health and CMV-seronegative. Here the CDR3 reads CAWSIWTSGGWGTGELFF. In DNA form, the CDR3 reads TGTGCCTGGAGTATCTGGACTAGCGGGGGCTGGGGAACCGGGGAGCTGTTTTTT.